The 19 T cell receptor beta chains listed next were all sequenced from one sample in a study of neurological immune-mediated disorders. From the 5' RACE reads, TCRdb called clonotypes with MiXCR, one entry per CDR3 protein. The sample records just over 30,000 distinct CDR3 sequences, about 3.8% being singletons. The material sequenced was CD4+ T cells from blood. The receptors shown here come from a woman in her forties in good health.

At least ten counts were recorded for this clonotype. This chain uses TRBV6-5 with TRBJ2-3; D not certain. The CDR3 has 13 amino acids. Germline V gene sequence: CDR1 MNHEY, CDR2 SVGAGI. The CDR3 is CATSWAFTDTQYF. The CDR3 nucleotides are TGTGCTACGAGTTGGGCTTTCACAGATACGCAGTATTTT.

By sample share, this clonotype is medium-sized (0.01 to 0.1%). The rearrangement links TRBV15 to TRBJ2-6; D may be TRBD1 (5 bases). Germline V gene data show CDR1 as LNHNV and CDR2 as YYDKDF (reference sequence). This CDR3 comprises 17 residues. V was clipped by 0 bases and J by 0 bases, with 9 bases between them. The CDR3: CATSRDRAASGANVLTF. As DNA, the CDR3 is TGTGCCACCAGCAGAGACAGGGCCGCCTCTGGGGCCAACGTCCTGACTTTC.

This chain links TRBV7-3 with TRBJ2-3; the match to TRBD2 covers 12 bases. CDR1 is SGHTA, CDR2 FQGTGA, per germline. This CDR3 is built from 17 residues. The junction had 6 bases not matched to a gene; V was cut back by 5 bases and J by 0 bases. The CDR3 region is CASSQLAGGISTDTQYF. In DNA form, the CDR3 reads TGTGCCAGCAGCCAGCTAGCGGGGGGGATAAGCACAGATACGCAGTATTTT.

CDR3 sequence: CASSNPTGGMNIQYF. Written as DNA, the CDR3 is TGTGCCAGTAGTAACCCGACAGGGGGCATGAACATTCAGTACTTC. This sequence joins TRBV19 and TRBJ2-4; TRBD1 aligns across 10 bases. This CDR3 spans 15 amino acids. V dropped 4 bases and J dropped 7; count of bases not matched to a gene: 7. Germline assignment: CDR1 LNHDA and CDR2 SQIVND (reference sequence).

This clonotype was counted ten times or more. CDR3 in amino acids: CSASRASGGGETQYF. In DNA form, the CDR3 reads TGCAGTGCTAGTAGGGCTAGCGGGGGGGGTGAGACCCAGTACTTC. The chain is built from TRBV20-1 and TRBJ2-5; 12 nucleotides agree with TRBD2. The length of the CDR3 is 15 residues. With 3 bases clipped from V and 5 bases from J, the junction kept 7 bases outside the gene matches. CDR1 DFQATT and CDR2 SNEGSKA come from the germline V gene (reference sequence).

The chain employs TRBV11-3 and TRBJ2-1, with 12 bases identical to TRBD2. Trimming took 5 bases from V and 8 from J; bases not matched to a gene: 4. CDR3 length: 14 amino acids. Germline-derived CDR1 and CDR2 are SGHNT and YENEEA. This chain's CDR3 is CASSPGLAGDEQFF. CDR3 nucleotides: TGTGCCAGCAGCCCGGGACTAGCGGGCGATGAGCAGTTCTTC.

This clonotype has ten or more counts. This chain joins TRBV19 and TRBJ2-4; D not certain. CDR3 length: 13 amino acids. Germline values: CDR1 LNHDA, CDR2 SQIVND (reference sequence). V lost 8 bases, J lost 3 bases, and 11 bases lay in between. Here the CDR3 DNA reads TGTGCCAGTGGCGGTCAGGTCAAAAACATTCAGTACTTC. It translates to CASGGQVKNIQYF.

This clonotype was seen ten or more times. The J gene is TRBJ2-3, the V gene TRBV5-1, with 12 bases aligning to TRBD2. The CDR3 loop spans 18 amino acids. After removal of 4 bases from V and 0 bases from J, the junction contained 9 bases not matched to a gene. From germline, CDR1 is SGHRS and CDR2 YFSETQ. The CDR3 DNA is TGCGCCAGCAGCCCCGGACTAGCGGGAACGGCTAGCACAGATACGCAGTATTTT. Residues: CASSPGLAGTASTDTQYF.

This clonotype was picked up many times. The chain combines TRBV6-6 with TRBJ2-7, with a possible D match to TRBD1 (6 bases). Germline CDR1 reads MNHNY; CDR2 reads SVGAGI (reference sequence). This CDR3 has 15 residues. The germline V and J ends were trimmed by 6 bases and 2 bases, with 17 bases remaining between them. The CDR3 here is CASSAARGFTYEQYF. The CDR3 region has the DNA TGTGCCAGCAGCGCTGCCAGGGGATTCACCTACGAGCAGTACTTC.

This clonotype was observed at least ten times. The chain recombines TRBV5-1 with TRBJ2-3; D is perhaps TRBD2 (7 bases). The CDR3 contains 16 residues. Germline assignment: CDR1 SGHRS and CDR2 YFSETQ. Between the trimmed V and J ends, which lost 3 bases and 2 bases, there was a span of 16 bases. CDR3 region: CASSSGGLPNTDTQYF. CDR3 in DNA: TGCGCCAGCAGCTCCGGGGGGCTACCGAACACAGATACGCAGTATTTT.

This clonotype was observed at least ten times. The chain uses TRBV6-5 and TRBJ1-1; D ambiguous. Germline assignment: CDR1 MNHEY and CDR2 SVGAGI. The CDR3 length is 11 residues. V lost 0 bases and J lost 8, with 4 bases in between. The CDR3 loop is CASSYSGEAFF. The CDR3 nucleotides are TGTGCCAGCAGTTACTCTGGGGAAGCTTTCTTT.

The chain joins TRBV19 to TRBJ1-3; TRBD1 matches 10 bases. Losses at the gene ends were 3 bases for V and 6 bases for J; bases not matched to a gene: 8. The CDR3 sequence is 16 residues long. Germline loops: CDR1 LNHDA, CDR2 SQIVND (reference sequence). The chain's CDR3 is CASSITTGTGANTIYF. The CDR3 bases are TGTGCCAGTAGTATTACTACCGGGACAGGGGCAAACACCATATATTTT.

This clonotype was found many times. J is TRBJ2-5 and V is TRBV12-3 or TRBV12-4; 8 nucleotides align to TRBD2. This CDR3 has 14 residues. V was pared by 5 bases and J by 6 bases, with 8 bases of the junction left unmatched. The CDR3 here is CASSQAGDAKTQYF. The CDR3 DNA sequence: TGTGCCAGCAGTCAAGCGGGAGATGCAAAGACCCAGTACTTC.

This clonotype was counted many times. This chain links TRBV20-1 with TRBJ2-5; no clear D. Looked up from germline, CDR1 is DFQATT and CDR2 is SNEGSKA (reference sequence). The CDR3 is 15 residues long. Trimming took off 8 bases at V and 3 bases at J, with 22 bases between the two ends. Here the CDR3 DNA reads TGCAGTACTCCCACCCCACCTGGGATTAAAGAGACCCAGTACTTC. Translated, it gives CSTPTPPGIKETQYF.

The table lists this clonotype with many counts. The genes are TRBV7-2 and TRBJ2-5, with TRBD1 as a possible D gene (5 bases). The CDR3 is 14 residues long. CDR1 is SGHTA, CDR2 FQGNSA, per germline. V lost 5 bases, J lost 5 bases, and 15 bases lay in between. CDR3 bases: TGTGCCAGCAGCCCTGAATGGGGCTCCGAGACCCAGTACTTC. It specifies CASSPEWGSETQYF. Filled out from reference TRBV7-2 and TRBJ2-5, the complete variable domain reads GAGVSQSPSNKVTEKGKDVELRCDPISGHTALYWYRQSLGQGLEFLIYFQGNSAPDKSGLPSDRFSAERTGGSVSTLTIQRTQQEDSAVYLCASSPEWGSETQYFGPGTRLLVL.

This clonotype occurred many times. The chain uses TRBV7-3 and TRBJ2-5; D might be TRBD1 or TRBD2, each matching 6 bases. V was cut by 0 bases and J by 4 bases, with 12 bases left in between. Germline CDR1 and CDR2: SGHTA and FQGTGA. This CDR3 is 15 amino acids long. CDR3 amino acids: CASSLTGGALETQYF. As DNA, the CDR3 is TGTGCCAGCAGCTTAACGGGGGGCGCTTTAGAGACCCAGTACTTC. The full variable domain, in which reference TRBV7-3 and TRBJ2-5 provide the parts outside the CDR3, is GAGVSQTPSNKVTEKGKYVELRCDPISGHTALYWYRQSLGQGPEFLIYFQGTGAADDSGLPNDRFFAVRPEGSVSTLKIQRTERGDSAVYLCASSLTGGALETQYFGPGTRLLVL.

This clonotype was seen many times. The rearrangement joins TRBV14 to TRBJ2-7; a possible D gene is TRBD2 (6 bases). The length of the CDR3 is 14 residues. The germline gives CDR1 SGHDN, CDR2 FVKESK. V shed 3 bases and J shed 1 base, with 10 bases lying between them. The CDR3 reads CASSQSGRSYEQYF. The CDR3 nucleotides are TGTGCCAGCAGCCAGAGCGGGCGATCCTACGAGCAGTACTTC. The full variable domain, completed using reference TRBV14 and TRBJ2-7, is EAGVTQFPSHSVIEKGQTVTLRCDPISGHDNLYWYRRVMGKEIKFLLHFVKESKQDESGMPNNRFLAERTGGTYSTLKVQPAELEDSGVYFCASSQSGRSYEQYFGPGTRLTVT.

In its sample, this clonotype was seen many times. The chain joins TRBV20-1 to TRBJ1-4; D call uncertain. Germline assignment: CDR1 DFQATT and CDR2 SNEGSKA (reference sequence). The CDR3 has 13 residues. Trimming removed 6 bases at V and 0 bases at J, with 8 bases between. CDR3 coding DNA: TGCAGTGCAAAACGAGCAACTAATGAAAAACTGTTTTTT. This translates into CSAKRATNEKLFF.

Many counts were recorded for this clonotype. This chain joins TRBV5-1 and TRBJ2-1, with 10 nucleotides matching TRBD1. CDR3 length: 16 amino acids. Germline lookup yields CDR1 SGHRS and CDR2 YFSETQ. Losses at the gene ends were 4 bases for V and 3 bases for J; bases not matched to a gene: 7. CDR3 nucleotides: TGCGCCAGCAGCGGGGGACAGGGGAATCTCTACAATGAGCAGTTCTTC. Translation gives CASSGGQGNLYNEQFF.